Reported below is one T cell receptor (beta chain). What it recognizes is unknown. This entry is derived from a study of T cells after yellow fever vaccination. Study-wide results and caveats: At around 96% for CD4 and roughly 87% for CD8, most primary-vaccination clones showed up again after the booster.

V was pared by 3 bases and J by 9 bases, with 6 bases between. Germline V gene lookup returns CDR1 LGHNA and CDR2 YNFKEQ. The CDR3 is made up of 11 amino acids. TCRdb analysed the 5' RACE reads with MiXCR anew, one entry per CDR3 protein. The sample has about 180,000 distinct CDR3 sequences; 5.5% to 8% are singletons. Sequencing was performed on CD4+ T cells sorted from PBMCs, taken on the day of the first yellow fever vaccination. This sequence was found in a man aged 18-30 years who received the YFV17D yellow fever vaccine. This chain joins TRBV4-2 and TRBJ2-4, with unresolved D. CDR3 residues: CASSQGSIQYF. CDR3 DNA: TGTGCCAGCAGCCAGGGCAGCATTCAGTACTTC.